This is a list of T cell receptor beta chains from one sample in a study of blood T cell repertoires in COVID-19. Profiling relied on immunoSEQ multiplex PCR, and the TCRdb table lists in-frame clones only, not all of them. The sample gives 400,000 or so clones, 87% of which show up once; around 2% is in the top ten. The sequenced material came from PBMCs or T cells enriched from blood (not recorded which). The receptor source for this set is a man aged 35 to 55 in a cohort exposed to, infected with or recovered from COVID-19 (not recorded which). The conserved cysteine and the conserved F or W are not part of the CDR3 here. Clone size is stated in some rows and not others, as once, few, many or a class when expanded.

TRBJ2-2 TRBV7-3 NA ASSSLIGPTGELF
TRBJ1-1 TRBV6-5 NA ASSQGSNTEAF
TRBJ1-1 TRBV3-1/TRBV3-2 NA ASSKDREGTEAF
TRBJ2-3 TRBV10-3 NA ATGLAGARSTDTQY
TRBJ1-5 TRBV11-2 NA ASSLAGKGQPQH
TRBJ2-3 TRBV2 few ASNRGSTTQY
TRBJ2-3 TRBV30 NA AWTGTSGFSTDTQY
TRBJ1-5 TRBV15 NA ATSSREPWQPQH
TRBJ1-5 TRBV18 NA ASSPTWSNQPQH
TRBJ1-1 TRBV7-9 NA ASSHRQGWDTEAF
TRBJ1-6 TRBV2 NA ASSAQGHNSPLH
TRBJ1-5 TRBV5-5 NA ASSWDRNGNQPQH
TRBJ2-7 TRBV20-1 NA SASWAGAGDEQY
TRBJ1-2 TRBV7-9 NA ASSHSQTEDAGYT